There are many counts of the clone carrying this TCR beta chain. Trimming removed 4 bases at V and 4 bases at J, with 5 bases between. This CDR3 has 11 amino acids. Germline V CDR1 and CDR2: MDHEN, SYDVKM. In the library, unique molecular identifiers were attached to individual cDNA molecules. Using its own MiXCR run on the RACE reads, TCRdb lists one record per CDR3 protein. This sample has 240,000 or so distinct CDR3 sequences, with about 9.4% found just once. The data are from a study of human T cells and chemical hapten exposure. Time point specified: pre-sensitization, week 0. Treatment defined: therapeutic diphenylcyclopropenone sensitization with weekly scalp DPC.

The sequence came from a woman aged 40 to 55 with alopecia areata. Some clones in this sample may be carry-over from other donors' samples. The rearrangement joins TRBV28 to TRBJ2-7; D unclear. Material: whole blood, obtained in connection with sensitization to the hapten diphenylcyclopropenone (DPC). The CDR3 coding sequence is TGTGCCAGCAGTTCCTTTTACGAGCAGTACTTC. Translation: CASSSFYEQYF.